These T cell receptor beta chains were read from a single sample in a study of patients and donors after allogeneic stem cell transplantation. TCRdb reprocessed the RT-PCR reads with MiXCR, giving one entry per CDR3 protein. The sample yields around 240,000 distinct CDR3 sequences, around an eighth seen once. Sequenced material: blood, either unsorted or a sorted T cell fraction (not recorded which). The receptors derive from a human donor who was either an allogeneic HSCT recipient or a stem cell or donor lymphocyte infusion donor (not recorded which). It is not recorded whose cells these are; they may come from a transplant donor. Each CDR3 is given with its conserved first and last residue. Each record gives: CDR3 DNA, CDR3 protein, J gene, D gene, clone size, V gene. A D gene is named only where the DNA matches it firmly. Size tells how often a clone was seen (once, few, many) or the class of an expanded clone, and some rows leave it out.

CDR3nt: TGCGCCAGCAGCTCCGGACTGTCGACCTCCTACAATGAGCAGTTCTTC
CDR3aa: CASSSGLSTSYNEQFF
j_gene: TRBJ2-1
d_gene: NA
abundance: many
v_gene: TRBV5-1

CDR3nt: TGCAGTGCTAGAGATCTTAAGAAGAGCGGGGGAAGCTCCTACGAGCAGTACTTC
CDR3aa: CSARDLKKSGGSSYEQYF
j_gene: TRBJ2-7
d_gene: TRBD2
abundance: NA
v_gene: TRBV20-1

CDR3nt: TGTGCCACCAGTGAGTCCGGGACGTTGGCTGAAGCTTTCTTT
CDR3aa: CATSESGTLAEAFF
j_gene: TRBJ1-1
d_gene: NA
abundance: NA
v_gene: TRBV24-1

CDR3nt: TGCGCCAGCAGCCAAGATAGGGCTGGATCGGACAGATCCTATGGCTACACCTTC
CDR3aa: CASSQDRAGSDRSYGYTF
j_gene: TRBJ1-2
d_gene: NA
abundance: few
v_gene: TRBV4-3

CDR3nt: TGCAGTGCTAGAGGGGGGACATTCGATCAGCCCCAGCATTTT
CDR3aa: CSARGGTFDQPQHF
j_gene: TRBJ1-5
d_gene: NA
abundance: few
v_gene: TRBV20-1

CDR3nt: TGCGCCAGCAGCCAAGAACGGGGGGGACACATCTACGAGCAGTACTTC
CDR3aa: CASSQERGGHIYEQYF
j_gene: TRBJ2-7
d_gene: TRBD2
abundance: many
v_gene: TRBV4-1

CDR3nt: TGTGCCAGCAGCCTCGGGTTTCACAATGAGCAGTTCTTC
CDR3aa: CASSLGFHNEQFF
j_gene: TRBJ2-1
d_gene: NA
abundance: many
v_gene: TRBV6-2/TRBV6-3

CDR3nt: TGTGCCAGCAGTGCGACAGGGGGAAACACCATATATTTT
CDR3aa: CASSATGGNTIYF
j_gene: TRBJ1-3
d_gene: TRBD1
abundance: many
v_gene: TRBV7-9

CDR3nt: TGCAGCGTAGGACGAGGAGAGGATGGCTACACCTTC
CDR3aa: CSVGRGEDGYTF
j_gene: TRBJ1-2
d_gene: NA
abundance: few
v_gene: TRBV29-1

CDR3nt: TGTGCCAGCCTCAATTGGGGCGGGGGAGGTGAGCAGTTCTTC
CDR3aa: CASLNWGGGGEQFF
j_gene: TRBJ2-1
d_gene: TRBD2
abundance: NA
v_gene: TRBV6-2/TRBV6-3

CDR3nt: TGTGCCAGCAGTTTACGGACGGCTGAAAAACTGTTTTTT
CDR3aa: CASSLRTAEKLFF
j_gene: TRBJ1-4
d_gene: NA
abundance: NA
v_gene: TRBV12-3/TRBV12-4

CDR3nt: TGTGCCACCAGTGATCGGAACAATGAGCAGTTCTTC
CDR3aa: CATSDRNNEQFF
j_gene: TRBJ2-1
d_gene: NA
abundance: NA
v_gene: TRBV24-1

CDR3nt: TGTGCCAGCAGCGGAGTTAGCTCCTACGAGCAGTACTTC
CDR3aa: CASSGVSSYEQYF
j_gene: TRBJ2-7
d_gene: NA
abundance: many
v_gene: TRBV27

CDR3nt: TGTGCCAGCAGTTTTGCCAGGGGCCAACAAGAGACCCAGTACTTC
CDR3aa: CASSFARGQQETQYF
j_gene: TRBJ2-5
d_gene: NA
abundance: few
v_gene: TRBV28

CDR3nt: TGCAGTGCTAGAGATCGGTACTTGTGGAGGGAAGAGACCCAGTACTTC
CDR3aa: CSARDRYLWREETQYF
j_gene: TRBJ2-5
d_gene: NA
abundance: few
v_gene: TRBV20-1

CDR3nt: TGCAGCGTCGAAACAGGGGGCGCAGATACGCAGTATTTT
CDR3aa: CSVETGGADTQYF
j_gene: TRBJ2-3
d_gene: TRBD1
abundance: few
v_gene: TRBV29-1

CDR3nt: TGTGCCTGGAGTGTTAGAGTGAACACTGAAGCTTTCTTT
CDR3aa: CAWSVRVNTEAFF
j_gene: TRBJ1-1
d_gene: NA
abundance: few
v_gene: TRBV30

CDR3nt: TGTGCCAGCAGCCGGCTAGCGGGGACGCCCTCCACAGATACGCAGTATTTT
CDR3aa: CASSRLAGTPSTDTQYF
j_gene: TRBJ2-3
d_gene: TRBD2
abundance: NA
v_gene: TRBV3-1

CDR3nt: TGTGCCAGCAGCTCGCAGATCTCCTACGAGCAGTACTTC
CDR3aa: CASSSQISYEQYF
j_gene: TRBJ2-7
d_gene: NA
abundance: NA
v_gene: TRBV3-1

CDR3nt: TGTGCCAGCTCCCAAATGCTCAGCAATCAGCCCCAGCATTTT
CDR3aa: CASSQMLSNQPQHF
j_gene: TRBJ1-5
d_gene: NA
abundance: NA
v_gene: TRBV2

CDR3nt: TGTGCCAGCAGCTTGCGGCTAGCGGGAGCCCTAGTCACCGGGGAGCTGTTTTTT
CDR3aa: CASSLRLAGALVTGELFF
j_gene: TRBJ2-2
d_gene: TRBD2
abundance: NA
v_gene: TRBV5-5

CDR3nt: TGCAGTGCTAGAGATAGCGGATACTCCTACAATGAGCAGTTCTTC
CDR3aa: CSARDSGYSYNEQFF
j_gene: TRBJ2-1
d_gene: NA
abundance: NA
v_gene: TRBV20-1

CDR3nt: TGTGCCAGCAGTGAAGCACTAGCGGGGACCCTCCAAGAGACCCAGTACTTC
CDR3aa: CASSEALAGTLQETQYF
j_gene: TRBJ2-5
d_gene: TRBD2
abundance: many
v_gene: TRBV25-1

CDR3nt: TGCGCCAGCAGCTTGGATCAGGGGACAGGCACAGATACGCAGTATTTT
CDR3aa: CASSLDQGTGTDTQYF
j_gene: TRBJ2-3
d_gene: TRBD1
abundance: few
v_gene: TRBV5-1

CDR3nt: TGCAGCGTTGTCCGGCTAGTGGACACTGAAGCTTTCTTT
CDR3aa: CSVVRLVDTEAFF
j_gene: TRBJ1-1
d_gene: NA
abundance: NA
v_gene: TRBV29-1

CDR3nt: TGCAGTGCTAGAGCCCGCAGGGGCCACATAGAGCAGTACTTC
CDR3aa: CSARARRGHIEQYF
j_gene: TRBJ2-7
d_gene: NA
abundance: few
v_gene: TRBV20-1

CDR3nt: TGTGCCAGCAGACCGACCACAGGGGGCGGCGCAGATACGCAGTATTTT
CDR3aa: CASRPTTGGGADTQYF
j_gene: TRBJ2-3
d_gene: TRBD1
abundance: many
v_gene: TRBV7-9

CDR3nt: TGCAGTGCTAGAGATCCAGAGGTACCGGGGACCCAGTACTTC
CDR3aa: CSARDPEVPGTQYF
j_gene: TRBJ2-5
d_gene: NA
abundance: many
v_gene: TRBV20-1

CDR3nt: TGTGCCAGCAGCCATGGGGAAGGGTGGGAGCAGTTCTTC
CDR3aa: CASSHGEGWEQFF
j_gene: TRBJ2-1
d_gene: NA
abundance: NA
v_gene: TRBV3-1

CDR3nt: TGTGCCAGCAGCCGAGGACAGGGTTTTGGAAACACCATATATTTT
CDR3aa: CASSRGQGFGNTIYF
j_gene: TRBJ1-3
d_gene: TRBD1
abundance: few
v_gene: TRBV3-1

CDR3nt: TGTGCCAGCAGCTTACTAGTGGAGCAGTTCTTC
CDR3aa: CASSLLVEQFF
j_gene: TRBJ2-1
d_gene: NA
abundance: many
v_gene: TRBV7-9

CDR3nt: TGTGCCAGCAGTTCTGTCGGACAGGGTGGTTCGTGGCCCCAGCATTTT
CDR3aa: CASSSVGQGGSWPQHF
j_gene: TRBJ1-5
d_gene: TRBD1
abundance: NA
v_gene: TRBV12-3/TRBV12-4

CDR3nt: TGCGCCAGCAGCTTGTCTTCGGGGGGACTCGGTGGCTACACCTTC
CDR3aa: CASSLSSGGLGGYTF
j_gene: TRBJ1-2
d_gene: NA
abundance: NA
v_gene: TRBV5-1

CDR3nt: TGTGCCAGCAGCCAAGGGGACAGCTTGCCCCCTGAAGCTTTCTTT
CDR3aa: CASSQGDSLPPEAFF
j_gene: TRBJ1-1
d_gene: TRBD1
abundance: many
v_gene: TRBV4-2

CDR3nt: TGTGCCAGCAACCCTTCGTTGATCTCGGGGTCTGGCTACACCTTC
CDR3aa: CASNPSLISGSGYTF
j_gene: TRBJ1-2
d_gene: NA
abundance: many
v_gene: TRBV5-5

CDR3nt: TGTGCCAGCAGCCATCCCCGAGAGGGGGGGCTCTACGAGCAGTACTTC
CDR3aa: CASSHPREGGLYEQYF
j_gene: TRBJ2-7
d_gene: NA
abundance: few
v_gene: TRBV4-2

CDR3nt: TGTGCCAGCAGCTTGATGCAGACCTTAAACACCGGGGAGCTGTTTTTT
CDR3aa: CASSLMQTLNTGELFF
j_gene: TRBJ2-2
d_gene: NA
abundance: many
v_gene: TRBV5-6

CDR3nt: TGCAGCGTTGAAACAGGGAATTTTGGAAACACCATATATTTT
CDR3aa: CSVETGNFGNTIYF
j_gene: TRBJ1-3
d_gene: NA
abundance: NA
v_gene: TRBV29-1

CDR3nt: TGTGCCAGCAGCTCAAAAACGCCGGGCCAAGGATCACCCCTCCACTTT
CDR3aa: CASSSKTPGQGSPLHF
j_gene: TRBJ1-6
d_gene: NA
abundance: many
v_gene: TRBV7-2

CDR3nt: TGCAGCGCCTGGCTCGGGTTGTCAGATACGCAGTATTTT
CDR3aa: CSAWLGLSDTQYF
j_gene: TRBJ2-3
d_gene: NA
abundance: many
v_gene: TRBV29-1

CDR3nt: TGTGCCAGCAGCGTAGCGTCTAGCTCCTACGAGCAGTACTTC
CDR3aa: CASSVASSSYEQYF
j_gene: TRBJ2-7
d_gene: NA
abundance: many
v_gene: TRBV9

CDR3nt: TGTGCCAGCAGTCGAGGGGGTAGATCTAGCACAGATACGCAGTATTTT
CDR3aa: CASSRGGRSSTDTQYF
j_gene: TRBJ2-3
d_gene: NA
abundance: NA
v_gene: TRBV7-8

CDR3nt: TGTGCCAGCAGCCCAGGGGCCGCGGGGGCAGTCGAGCAGTACTTC
CDR3aa: CASSPGAAGAVEQYF
j_gene: TRBJ2-7
d_gene: NA
abundance: NA
v_gene: TRBV3-1

CDR3nt: TGTGCCAGCAGCCCACTAGCGATCCCCGGGGGGGAGCAGTACTTC
CDR3aa: CASSPLAIPGGEQYF
j_gene: TRBJ2-7
d_gene: TRBD2
abundance: few
v_gene: TRBV3-1

CDR3nt: TGCGCCAGCAGCCCTTTAGACAGCGGGGGGGCCTACAATGAGCAGTTCTTC
CDR3aa: CASSPLDSGGAYNEQFF
j_gene: TRBJ2-1
d_gene: TRBD2
abundance: NA
v_gene: TRBV4-1